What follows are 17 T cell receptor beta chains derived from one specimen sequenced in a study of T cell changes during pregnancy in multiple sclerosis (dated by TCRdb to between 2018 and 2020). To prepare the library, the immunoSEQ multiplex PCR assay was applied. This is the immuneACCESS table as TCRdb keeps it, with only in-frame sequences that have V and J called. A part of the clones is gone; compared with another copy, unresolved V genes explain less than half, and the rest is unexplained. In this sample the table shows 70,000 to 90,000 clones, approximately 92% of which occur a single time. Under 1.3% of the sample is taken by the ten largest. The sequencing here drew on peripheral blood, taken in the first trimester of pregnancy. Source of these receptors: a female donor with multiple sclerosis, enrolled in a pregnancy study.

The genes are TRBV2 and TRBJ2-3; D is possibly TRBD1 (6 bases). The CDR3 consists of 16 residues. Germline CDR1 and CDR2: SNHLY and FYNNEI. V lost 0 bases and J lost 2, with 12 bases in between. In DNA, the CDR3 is TGTGCCAGCAGTGAAGCGCTTGGGGACACCACAGATACGCAGTATTTT. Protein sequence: CASSEALGDTTDTQYF.

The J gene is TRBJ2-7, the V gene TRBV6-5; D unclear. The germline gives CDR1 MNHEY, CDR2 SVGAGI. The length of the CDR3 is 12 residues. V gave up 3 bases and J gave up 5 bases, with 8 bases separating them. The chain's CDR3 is CASSYVLDEQYF. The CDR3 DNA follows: TGTGCCAGCAGTTATGTCCTAGACGAGCAGTACTTC.

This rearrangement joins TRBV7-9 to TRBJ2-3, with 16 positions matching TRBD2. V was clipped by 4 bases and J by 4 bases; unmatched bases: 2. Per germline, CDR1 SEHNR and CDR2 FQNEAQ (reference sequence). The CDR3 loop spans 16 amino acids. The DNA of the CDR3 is TGTGCCAGCAGCTCGGGACTAGCGGGAGGGGCAGATACGCAGTATTTT. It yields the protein CASSSGLAGGADTQYF.

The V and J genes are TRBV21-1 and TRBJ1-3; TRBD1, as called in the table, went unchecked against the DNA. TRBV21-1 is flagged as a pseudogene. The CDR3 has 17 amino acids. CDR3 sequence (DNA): TGTGCCAGCAGCAATTACAGGACAGGCCCATCTGGAAACACCATATATTTT. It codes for CASSNYRTGPSGNTIYF.

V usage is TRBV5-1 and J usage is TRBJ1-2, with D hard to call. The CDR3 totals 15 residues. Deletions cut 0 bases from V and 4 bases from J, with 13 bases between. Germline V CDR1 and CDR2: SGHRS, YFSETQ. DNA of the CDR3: TGCGCCAGCAGCTTGGGCAGTAGCCTTGCCTATGGCTACACCTTC. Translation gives CASSLGSSLAYGYTF.

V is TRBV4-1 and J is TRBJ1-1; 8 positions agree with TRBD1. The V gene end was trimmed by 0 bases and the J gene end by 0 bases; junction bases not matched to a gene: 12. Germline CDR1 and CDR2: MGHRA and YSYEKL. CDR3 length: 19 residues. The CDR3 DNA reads TGCGCCAGCAGCCAAGAAGGGTCGACAGGGGCCAATTTGAACACTGAAGCTTTCTTT. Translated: CASSQEGSTGANLNTEAFF.

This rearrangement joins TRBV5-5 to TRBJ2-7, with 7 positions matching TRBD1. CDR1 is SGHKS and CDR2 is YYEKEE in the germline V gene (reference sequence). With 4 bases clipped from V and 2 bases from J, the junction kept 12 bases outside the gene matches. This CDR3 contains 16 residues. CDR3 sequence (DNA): TGTGCCAGCAGCGTCTCAGAGAGGGGGCCTACCTACGAGCAGTACTTC. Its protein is CASSVSERGPTYEQYF.

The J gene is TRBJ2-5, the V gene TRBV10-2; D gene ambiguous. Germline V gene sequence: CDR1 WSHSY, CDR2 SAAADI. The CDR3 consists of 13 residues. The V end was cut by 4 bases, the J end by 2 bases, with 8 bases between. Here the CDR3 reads CASSGAMQETQYF. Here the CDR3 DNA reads TGCGCCAGCAGTGGAGCCATGCAAGAGACCCAGTACTTC.

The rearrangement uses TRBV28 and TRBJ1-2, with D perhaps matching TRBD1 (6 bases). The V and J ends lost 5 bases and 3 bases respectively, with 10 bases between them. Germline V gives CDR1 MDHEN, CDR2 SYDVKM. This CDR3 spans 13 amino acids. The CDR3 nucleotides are TGTGCCAGCAGTGTTGGACAGCACTATGGCTACACCTTC. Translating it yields CASSVGQHYGYTF.

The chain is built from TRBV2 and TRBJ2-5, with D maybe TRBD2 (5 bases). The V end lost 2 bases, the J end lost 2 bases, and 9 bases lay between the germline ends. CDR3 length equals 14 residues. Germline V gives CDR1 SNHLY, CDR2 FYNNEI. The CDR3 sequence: CASSEFGEQETQYF. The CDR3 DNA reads TGTGCCAGCAGTGAATTCGGGGAACAAGAGACCCAGTACTTC.

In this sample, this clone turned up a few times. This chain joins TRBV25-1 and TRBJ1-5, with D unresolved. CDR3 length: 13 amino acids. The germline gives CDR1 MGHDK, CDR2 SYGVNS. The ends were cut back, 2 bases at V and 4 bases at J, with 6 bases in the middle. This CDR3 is CASSEGGNQPQHF. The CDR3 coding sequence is TGTGCCAGCAGTGAAGGAGGGAATCAGCCCCAGCATTTT.

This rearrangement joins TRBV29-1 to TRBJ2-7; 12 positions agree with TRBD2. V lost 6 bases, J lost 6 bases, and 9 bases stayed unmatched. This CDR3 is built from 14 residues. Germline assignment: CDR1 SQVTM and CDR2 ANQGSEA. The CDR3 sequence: CSVAYGLAGREQYF. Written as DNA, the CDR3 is TGCAGCGTCGCCTATGGACTAGCGGGGCGCGAGCAGTACTTC.

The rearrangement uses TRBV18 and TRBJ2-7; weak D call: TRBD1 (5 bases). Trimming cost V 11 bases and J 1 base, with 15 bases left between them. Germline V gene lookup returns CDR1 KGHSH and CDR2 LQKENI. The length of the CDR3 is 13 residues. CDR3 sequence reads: CAAASRQSYEQYF. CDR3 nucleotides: TGTGCCGCCGCCTCCCGACAGTCCTACGAGCAGTACTTC.

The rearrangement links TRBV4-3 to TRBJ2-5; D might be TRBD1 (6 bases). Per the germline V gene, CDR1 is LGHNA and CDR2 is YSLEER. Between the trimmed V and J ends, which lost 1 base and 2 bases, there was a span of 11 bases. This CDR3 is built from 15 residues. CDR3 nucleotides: TGCGCCAGCAGCCAAGTTTTCGGACAGCAAGAGACCCAGTACTTC. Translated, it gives CASSQVFGQQETQYF.

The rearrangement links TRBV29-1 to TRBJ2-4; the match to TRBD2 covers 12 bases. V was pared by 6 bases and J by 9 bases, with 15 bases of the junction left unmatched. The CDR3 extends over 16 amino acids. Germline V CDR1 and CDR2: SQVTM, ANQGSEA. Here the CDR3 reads CSVSGDPSGRVGIQYF. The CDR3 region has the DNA TGCAGCGTCTCCGGGGACCCTAGCGGGAGGGTTGGCATTCAGTACTTC.

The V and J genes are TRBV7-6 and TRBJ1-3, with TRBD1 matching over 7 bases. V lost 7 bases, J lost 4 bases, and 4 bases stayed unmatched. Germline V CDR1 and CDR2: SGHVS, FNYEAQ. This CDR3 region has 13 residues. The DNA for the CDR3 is TGTGCCAGCACCACAGGGGAAGGAAACACCATATATTTT. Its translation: CASTTGEGNTIYF.

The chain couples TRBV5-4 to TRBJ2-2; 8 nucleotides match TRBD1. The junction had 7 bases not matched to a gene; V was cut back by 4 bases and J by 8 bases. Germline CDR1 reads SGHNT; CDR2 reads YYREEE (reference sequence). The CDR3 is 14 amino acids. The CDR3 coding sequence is TGTGCCAGCAGCATGCGACAGGGGCAAGGGGAGCTGTTTTTT. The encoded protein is CASSMRQGQGELFF.